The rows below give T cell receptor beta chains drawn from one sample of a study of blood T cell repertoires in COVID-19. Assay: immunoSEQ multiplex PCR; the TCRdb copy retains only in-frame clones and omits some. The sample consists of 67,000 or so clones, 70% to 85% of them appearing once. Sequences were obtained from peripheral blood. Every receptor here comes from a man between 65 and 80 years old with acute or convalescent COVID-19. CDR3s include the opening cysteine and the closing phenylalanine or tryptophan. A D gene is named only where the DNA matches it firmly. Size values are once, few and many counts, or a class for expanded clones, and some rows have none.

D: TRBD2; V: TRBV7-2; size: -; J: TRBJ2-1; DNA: TGTGCCAGCAGCTCAGGGACTAGCCTTGGATACAATGAGCAGTTCTTC; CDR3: CASSSGTSLGYNEQFF
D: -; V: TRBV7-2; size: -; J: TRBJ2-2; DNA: TGTGCCAGCAGCCCGAGGATGCGAGCTGCGAACACCGGGGAGCTGTTTTTT; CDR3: CASSPRMRAANTGELFF
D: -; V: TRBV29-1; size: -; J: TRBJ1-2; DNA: TGCAGCGTAGAGGGGGAGTTCTATGGCTACACCTTC; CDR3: CSVEGEFYGYTF
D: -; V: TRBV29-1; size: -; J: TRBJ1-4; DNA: TGCAGCGCCGCACCCGGCAGGGGAGACAAACTGTTTTTT; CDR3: CSAAPGRGDKLFF
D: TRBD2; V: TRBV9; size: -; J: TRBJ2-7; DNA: TGTGCCAGCAGCGTAGGGACTAGCGGGGGGTACGAGCAGTACTTC; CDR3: CASSVGTSGGYEQYF
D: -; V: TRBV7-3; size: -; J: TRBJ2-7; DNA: TGTGCCAGCAGCGCAGACCTAGGGGACGAGCAGTACTTC; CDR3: CASSADLGDEQYF
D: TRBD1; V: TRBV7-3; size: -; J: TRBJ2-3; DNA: TGTGCCAGCAGCTTATTGGGGGACAGGGGAGACACAGATACGCAGTATTTT; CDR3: CASSLLGDRGDTDTQYF
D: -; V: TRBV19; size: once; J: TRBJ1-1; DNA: TGTGCCAGTAGTATTCAGAACACTGAAGCTTTCTTT; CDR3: CASSIQNTEAFF
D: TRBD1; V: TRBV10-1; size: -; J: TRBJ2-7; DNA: TGCGCCAGCAGTGAGTCCTTTCCATGGCAGGGGGCGAGAGCCTACGAGCAGTACTTC; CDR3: CASSESFPWQGARAYEQYF
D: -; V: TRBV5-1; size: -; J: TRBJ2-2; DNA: TGCGCCAGCAGCTTGGGCGGGATGAACACCGGGGAGCTGTTTTTT; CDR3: CASSLGGMNTGELFF
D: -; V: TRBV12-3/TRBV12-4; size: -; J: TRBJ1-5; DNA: TGTGCCAGCAGTTTCGGTCCCAATCAGCCCCAGCATTTT; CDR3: CASSFGPNQPQHF
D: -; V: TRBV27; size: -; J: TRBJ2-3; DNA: TGTGCCAGCCAGTCACAGGCAGATACGCAGTATTTT; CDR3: CASQSQADTQYF
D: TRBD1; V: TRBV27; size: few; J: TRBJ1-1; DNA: TGTGCCAGCAGTTTCACCGGGACAGGGGTGGCCACTGAAGCTTTCTTT; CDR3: CASSFTGTGVATEAFF
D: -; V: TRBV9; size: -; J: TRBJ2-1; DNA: TGTGCCAGCAGCGTAGTAGCTAACGTCGGGGAGTTCTTC; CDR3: CASSVVANVGEFF
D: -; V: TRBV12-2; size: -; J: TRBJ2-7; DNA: TGTGCAAGTCGCTGTCCGGGACAGTTATACGAGCAGTACTTC; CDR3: CASRCPGQLYEQYF
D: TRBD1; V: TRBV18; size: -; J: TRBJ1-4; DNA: TGTGCCAGCTCCCCGGGACAGGGGGCGCGTGGTGAACAACTGTTTTTT; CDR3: CASSPGQGARGEQLFF
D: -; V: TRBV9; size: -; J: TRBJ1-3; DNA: TGTGCCAGCAGCGTAGGATGGGGCGCCGGAAACACCATATATTTT; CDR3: CASSVGWGAGNTIYF
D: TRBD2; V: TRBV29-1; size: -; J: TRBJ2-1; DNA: TGCAGCGTTGGGGGACTAGCGGTTACCTACAATGAGCAGTTCTTC; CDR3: CSVGGLAVTYNEQFF
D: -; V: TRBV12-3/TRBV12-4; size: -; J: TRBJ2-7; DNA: TGTGCCAGCAGTTTTGCCTCAGACTACGAGCAGTACTTC; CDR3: CASSFASDYEQYF
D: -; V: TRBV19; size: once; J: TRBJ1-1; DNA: TGTGCCAGTATCCCCCCCGGGTGGAGGGACACTGAAGCTTTCTTT; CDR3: CASIPPGWRDTEAFF
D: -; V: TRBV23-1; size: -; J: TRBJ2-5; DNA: TGCGCCATTCGCTGGCTTTATCAAGAGACCCAGTACTTC; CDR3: CAIRWLYQETQYF
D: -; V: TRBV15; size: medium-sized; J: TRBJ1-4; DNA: TGTGCCACCAGCAGAGATCAGAATGAAAAACTGTTTTTT; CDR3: CATSRDQNEKLFF
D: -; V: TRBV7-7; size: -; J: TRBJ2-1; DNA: TGTGCCAGCAGCTTAGAGGGCGGTCGGGGGAATGAGCAGTTCTTC; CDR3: CASSLEGGRGNEQFF
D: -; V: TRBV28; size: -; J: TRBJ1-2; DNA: TGTGCCAGCAGCTACGTCCCGGGAAATGGCTACACCTTC; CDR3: CASSYVPGNGYTF
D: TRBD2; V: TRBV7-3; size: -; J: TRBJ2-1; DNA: TGTGCCAGCAGCTCCAGCGGGAGGGCCAACAATGAGCAGTTCTTC; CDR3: CASSSSGRANNEQFF
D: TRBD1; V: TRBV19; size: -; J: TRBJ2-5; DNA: TGTGCCAGTAGTATGGGGTGGACAGGGGCGATACAAGAGACCCAGTACTTC; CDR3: CASSMGWTGAIQETQYF
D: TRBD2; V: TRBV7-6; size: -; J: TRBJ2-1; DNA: TGTGCCAGCAGCCCCGGGAGGGGCTACAACAATGAGCAGTTCTTC; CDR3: CASSPGRGYNNEQFF
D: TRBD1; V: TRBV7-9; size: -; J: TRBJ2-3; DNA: TGTGCCAGCAGGCGGACAGGGGGGAGGTTCACAGATACGCAGTATTTT; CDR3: CASRRTGGRFTDTQYF
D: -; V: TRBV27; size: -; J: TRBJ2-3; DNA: TGTGCCAGCAGTTTATCTAGCGCGAGGAGCCTTCCATCTAGCACAGATACGCAGTATTTT; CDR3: CASSLSSARSLPSSTDTQYF